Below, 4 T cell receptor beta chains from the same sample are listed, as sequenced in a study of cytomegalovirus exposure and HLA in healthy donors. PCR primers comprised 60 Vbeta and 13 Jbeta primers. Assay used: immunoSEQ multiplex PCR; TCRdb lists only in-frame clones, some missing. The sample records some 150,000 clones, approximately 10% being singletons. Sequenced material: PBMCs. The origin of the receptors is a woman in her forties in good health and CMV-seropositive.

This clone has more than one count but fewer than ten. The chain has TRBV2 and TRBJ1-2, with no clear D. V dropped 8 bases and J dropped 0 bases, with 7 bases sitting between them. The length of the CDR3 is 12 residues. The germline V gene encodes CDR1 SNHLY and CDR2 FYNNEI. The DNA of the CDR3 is TGTGCCAGCCAAGAGGCTAACTATGGCTACACCTTC. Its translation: CASQEANYGYTF.

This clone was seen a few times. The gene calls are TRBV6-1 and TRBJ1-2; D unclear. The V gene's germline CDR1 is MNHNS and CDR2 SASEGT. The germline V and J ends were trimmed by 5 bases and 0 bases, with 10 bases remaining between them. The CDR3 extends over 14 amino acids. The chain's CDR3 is CASSLHSPNYGYTF. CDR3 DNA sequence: TGTGCCAGCAGTCTGCACAGCCCTAACTATGGCTACACCTTC.

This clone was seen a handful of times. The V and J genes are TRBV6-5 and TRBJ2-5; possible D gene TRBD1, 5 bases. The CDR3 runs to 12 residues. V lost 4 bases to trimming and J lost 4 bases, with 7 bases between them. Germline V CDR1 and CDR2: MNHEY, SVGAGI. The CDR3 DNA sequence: TGTGCCAGCAGTTCCCAGGGAGAGACCCAGTACTTC. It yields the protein CASSSQGETQYF.

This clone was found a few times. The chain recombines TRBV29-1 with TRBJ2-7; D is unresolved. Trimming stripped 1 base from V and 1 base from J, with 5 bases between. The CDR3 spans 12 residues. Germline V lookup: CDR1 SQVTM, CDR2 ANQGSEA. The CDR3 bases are TGCAGCGTTGAAGGGCCTTCCTACGAGCAGTACTTC. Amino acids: CSVEGPSYEQYF.